A single TCR beta chain is shown here with its context. Its antigen is as yet unknown. This record belongs to a study of Ad26.COV2.S vaccination and SARS-CoV-2 variants. Overall study findings and caveats: Breadth of non-spike TCRs did not differ between vaccinees and placebo recipients.

TCRdb keeps only in-frame clones here, not all; method: immunoSEQ multiplex PCR. The sample holds approximately 300,000 clones, roughly 80% seen once. CDR3 size: 12 residues. V was trimmed by 2 bases and J by 13 bases, leaving 10 bases between them. In germline, CDR1 is SGHNT, CDR2 YYREEE (reference sequence). Treatment here: approximately 18 received Ad26.COV2.S at low or high dose, single or two shots; about 5 received placebo; per-sample allocation not given. Collection of the samples took place on day 63 after the first injection of vaccine or placebo. Recruitment in Boston yielded a donor of adult age, 18-55 years.

This chain connects TRBV5-4 to TRBJ1-6; D remains ambiguous. The sample was peripheral blood, taken in a trial of Ad26.COV2.S vaccine versus placebo. This sequence was found in a person aged 18-60 years who received the Ad26.COV2.S COVID-19 vaccine or a placebo. The CDR3 nucleotides are TGTGCCAGCAGCTTATGGGGTTTGCCCCTCCACTTT. Protein sequence: CASSLWGLPLHF. The full variable domain, its missing parts supplied by reference TRBV5-4 and TRBJ1-6, is ETGVTQSPTHLIKTRGQQVTLRCSSQSGHNTVSWYQQALGQGPQFIFQYYREEENGRGNFPPRFSGLQFPNYSSELNVNALELDDSALYLCASSLWGLPLHFGNGTRLTVT.